This T cell receptor (beta chain) was recorded in a study of T cell repertoires in cytomegalovirus infection. Overall study context: CMV infection plus the matching HLA type was flagged by public TCR beta signatures. Study-level points and caveats: Summed frequency of public TCR beta families distinguished CMV carriers with the relevant HLA.

TCRdb ran MiXCR on the reads and lists one entry per CDR3 protein. In the table there are hundreds of thousands of distinct CDR3 sequences, about 24% of which are singletons. This clonotype was counted a few times. Its antigen remains unknown. The CDR3 has 14 residues. The germline CDR1 and CDR2 sequences are MNHEY and SVGAGI. Trimming left V 7 bases short and J 0 bases short, with 11 bases between. The sequence was obtained from a human donor in good health (CMV status not recorded). Some clones in this sample may be carry-over from other donors' samples. Sequenced sample: CD8+ T cells from PBMCs. The V gene is TRBV6-5, the J gene TRBJ2-3, with D uncertain. CDR3 sequence: CASTEAYSTDTQYF. Here the CDR3 DNA reads TGTGCCAGCACCGAGGCATACAGCACAGATACGCAGTATTTT.